This passage covers 10 T cell receptor beta chains from one sample sequenced in a study of patients and donors after allogeneic stem cell transplantation. Using its own MiXCR run on the RT-PCR reads, TCRdb lists one record per CDR3 protein. This table has 800,000 to 1,000,000 distinct CDR3 sequences, about 20% appearing once. The sequenced sample was blood, either unsorted or a sorted T cell fraction (not recorded which). These receptors were collected from a human donor who was either an allogeneic HSCT recipient or a stem cell or donor lymphocyte infusion donor (not recorded which). It is not recorded whose cells these are; they may come from a transplant donor.

Only one count was recorded for this clonotype. The chain has TRBV12-3 or TRBV12-4 and TRBJ2-5; 7 bases match TRBD1. The CDR3 is 16 residues long. V dropped 6 bases and J dropped 4; count of bases not matched to a gene: 14. The CDR3 loop reads CASRAVDRGRRETQYF. The CDR3 nucleotides read TGTGCCAGCAGGGCAGTGGATAGGGGGCGCCGAGAGACCCAGTACTTC.

This clonotype came up a few times. The chain couples TRBV30 to TRBJ1-6; D unresolved. The CDR3 sequence is 13 residues long. Deletions cut 5 bases from V and 10 bases from J, with 15 bases between. The germline gives CDR1 GTSNPN, CDR2 SVGIG (reference sequence). CDR3 amino acids: CAWVAGRGSPLHF. In DNA form, the CDR3 reads TGTGCCTGGGTGGCCGGCCGAGGATCACCCCTCCACTTT. Variable domain in full (rest from reference TRBV30 and TRBJ1-6): SQTIHQWPATLVQPVGSPLSLECTVEGTSNPNLYWYRQAAGRGLQLLFYSVGIGQISSEVPQNLSASRPQDRQFILSSKKLLLSDSGFYLCAWVAGRGSPLHFGNGTRLTVT.

This clonotype was observed a handful of times. The chain carries TRBV4-2 and TRBJ2-7; D possibly matches TRBD1 or TRBD2 (5 bases each). Looked up from germline, CDR1 is LGHNA and CDR2 is YNFKEQ. V was trimmed by 1 base and J by 3 bases, leaving 13 bases between them. This CDR3 comprises 15 residues. The CDR3 loop reads CASSQARDGYYEQYF. In DNA, the CDR3 is TGTGCCAGCAGCCAAGCCCGGGACGGCTACTACGAGCAGTACTTC.

This clonotype has a handful of counts. The CDR3 loop reads CASSFPGGRGDEQFF. The CDR3 coding sequence is TGTGCCAGCAGCTTTCCGGGCGGGAGAGGTGATGAGCAGTTCTTC. The chain couples TRBV5-5 to TRBJ2-1; 7 bases fit TRBD2. The CDR3 is 15 residues long. V dropped 2 bases and J dropped 8; count of bases not matched to a gene: 10. The germline gives CDR1 SGHKS, CDR2 YYEKEE (reference sequence).

This chain uses TRBV6-1 with TRBJ2-3; 14 bases match TRBD2. The ends lost 5 bases at V and 5 bases at J; junction bases unmatched: 12. Germline V gene sequence: CDR1 MNHNS, CDR2 SASEGT. The CDR3 length is 18 residues. CDR3: CASSPRGLAGGIGDTQYF. As DNA, the CDR3 is TGTGCCAGCAGTCCCAGAGGACTAGCGGGGGGTATTGGAGATACGCAGTATTTT.

This clonotype has only a few counts. The gene calls are TRBV20-1 and TRBJ2-1, with D tentatively TRBD1 (5 bases). V gave up 7 bases and J gave up 2 bases, with 12 bases separating them. This CDR3 spans 13 amino acids. CDR1 and CDR2 (germline): DFQATT, SNEGSKA (reference sequence). CDR3 sequence (DNA): TGCAGTGGGGGCCACCAAGCCTACAATGAGCAGTTCTTC. It codes for CSGGHQAYNEQFF.

V and J are TRBV6-1 and TRBJ1-3; 8 nucleotides match TRBD1. This CDR3 contains 14 residues. After removal of 6 bases from V and 2 bases from J, the junction contained 3 bases not matched to a gene. Germline loops: CDR1 MNHNS, CDR2 SASEGT. The CDR3 is CASRTTGAGNTIYF. For the CDR3, the DNA is TGTGCCAGCAGGACGACAGGGGCTGGAAACACCATATATTTT.

This clonotype was seen a few times. The V call is TRBV28, the J call TRBJ1-1, with D unclear. From germline, CDR1 is MDHEN and CDR2 SYDVKM. Trimming took 2 bases from V and 0 from J, leaving 7 bases between them. This CDR3 comprises 14 residues. The CDR3 DNA follows: TGTGCCAGCAGTTTAACCCACATGAACACTGAAGCTTTCTTT. Protein sequence: CASSLTHMNTEAFF.

Comments on this clonotype: Since the CDR3 does not end with the conserved phenylalanine or tryptophan, this likely comes from a read error. The chain carries TRBV3-1 and TRBJ2-1; tentatively, D is TRBD1 or TRBD2 (6 bases each). The germline gives CDR1 LGHDT, CDR2 YNNKEL (reference sequence). The CDR3 spans 13 residues. V was trimmed by 0 bases and J by 7 bases, leaving 7 bases between them. CDR3 nucleotides: TGTGCCAGCAGCCAAGAAGGGGGGAATGAGCAGTTCCTC. Protein: CASSQEGGNEQFL.

The table lists this clonotype with many counts. V gene TRBV12-3 or TRBV12-4 combines with J gene TRBJ2-1; TRBD1 aligns across 8 bases. The CDR3 has 15 residues. The ends lost 5 bases at V and 4 bases at J; junction bases unmatched: 7. DNA of the CDR3: TGTGCCAGCAGTCCAAGACAGGGGCCTTACAATGAGCAGTTCTTC. This sequence encodes CASSPRQGPYNEQFF.